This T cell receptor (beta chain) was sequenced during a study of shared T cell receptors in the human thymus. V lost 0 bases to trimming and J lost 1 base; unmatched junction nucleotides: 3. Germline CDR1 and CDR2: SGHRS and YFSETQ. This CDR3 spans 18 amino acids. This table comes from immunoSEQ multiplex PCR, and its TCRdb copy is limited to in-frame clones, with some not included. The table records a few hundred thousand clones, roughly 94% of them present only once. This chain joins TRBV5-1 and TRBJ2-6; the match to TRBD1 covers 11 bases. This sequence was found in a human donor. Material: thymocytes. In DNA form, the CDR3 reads TGCGCCAGCAGCTTGGTAGGACAGGGGGCGTCTGGGGCCAACGTCCTGACTTTC. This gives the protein CASSLVGQGASGANVLTF.